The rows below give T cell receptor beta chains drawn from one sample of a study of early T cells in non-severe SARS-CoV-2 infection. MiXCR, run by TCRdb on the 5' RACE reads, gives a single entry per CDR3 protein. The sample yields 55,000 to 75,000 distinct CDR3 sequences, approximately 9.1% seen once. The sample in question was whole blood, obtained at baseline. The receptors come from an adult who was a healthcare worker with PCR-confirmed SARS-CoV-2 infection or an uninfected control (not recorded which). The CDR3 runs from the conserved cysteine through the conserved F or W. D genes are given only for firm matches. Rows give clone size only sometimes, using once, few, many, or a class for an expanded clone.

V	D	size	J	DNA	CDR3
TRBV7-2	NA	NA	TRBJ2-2	TGTGCCAGCAGCTTCAAGAACACCGGGGAGCTGTTTTTT	CASSFKNTGELFF
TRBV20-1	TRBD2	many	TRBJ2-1	TGCAGTGCTAGAGATCTATCAGGACTAGCGGGAGGTAGGAGCTCCTACAATGAGCAGTTCTTC	CSARDLSGLAGGRSSYNEQFF
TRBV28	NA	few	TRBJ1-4	TGTGCCAGCAGCCGGAGAGCAACTAATGAAAAACTGTTTTTT	CASSRRATNEKLFF
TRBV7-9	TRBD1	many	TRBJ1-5	TGTGCCAGCAGCCGGGACAGGGGAGAGGATCAGCCCCAGCATTTT	CASSRDRGEDQPQHF
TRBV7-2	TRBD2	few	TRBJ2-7	TGTGCCAGCAGCCCATACGGACTAGCGGGAACCTACGAGCAGTACTTC	CASSPYGLAGTYEQYF
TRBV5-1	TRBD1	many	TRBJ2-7	TGCGCCAGCAGGGCGCAGGGGGCAACTTACGAGCAGTACTTC	CASRAQGATYEQYF
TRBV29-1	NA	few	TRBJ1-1	TGCAGCGGACGCGTGGGGGTCACTGAAGCTTTCTTT	CSGRVGVTEAFF
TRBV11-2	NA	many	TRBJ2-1	TGTGCCAGCAGCCTAATGGCGGGGTGGAGGTACAATGAGCAGTTCTTC	CASSLMAGWRYNEQFF
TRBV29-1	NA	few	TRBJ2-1	TGCAGCGTTGCAGGCAGCTACAATGAGCAGTTCTTC	CSVAGSYNEQFF
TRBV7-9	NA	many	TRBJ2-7	TGTGCCAGCAGCTTAATTGTTGGTAGGAGTTCCTACGAGCAGTACTTC	CASSLIVGRSSYEQYF
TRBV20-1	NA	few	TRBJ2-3	TGCAGTGCTTGGGCAGGTCATAGCACAGATACGCAGTATTTT	CSAWAGHSTDTQYF
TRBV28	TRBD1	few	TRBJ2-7	TGTGCCAGCAGCTCCGGGACAGGAGGATCTTACGAGCAGTACTTC	CASSSGTGGSYEQYF
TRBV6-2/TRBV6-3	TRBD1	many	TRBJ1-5	TGTGCCAGCAGTCTACAAGGGACAGACAATCAGCCCCAGCATTTT	CASSLQGTDNQPQHF
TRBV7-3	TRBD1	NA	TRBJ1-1	TGTGCCAGCAGCTCCTTACCAGTGGGACAGCTGAACACTGAAGCTTTCTTT	CASSSLPVGQLNTEAFF
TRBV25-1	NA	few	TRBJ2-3	TGTGCCAGCAGTGAATTGGGGACCTTCACAGATACGCAGTATTTT	CASSELGTFTDTQYF
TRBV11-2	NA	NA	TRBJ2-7	TGTGCCAGCAGCCGTATAGGGGACTACGAGCAGTACTTC	CASSRIGDYEQYF
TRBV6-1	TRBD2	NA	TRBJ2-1	TGTGCCAGCATGAGGACTAGCGGGCTCTACAATGAGCAGTTCTTC	CASMRTSGLYNEQFF
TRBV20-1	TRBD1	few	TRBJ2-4	TGCAGTGCTAAAAGGACAGGCCTAGCCAAAAACATTCAGTACTTC	CSAKRTGLAKNIQYF
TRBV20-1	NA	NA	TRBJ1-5	TGCAGTGCTAGGCCTGGGACGGTCCATCGAGCGGCCCAGCATTTT	CSARPGTVHRAAQHF
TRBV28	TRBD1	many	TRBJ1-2	TGTGCCAGCAGAGAGGGACAGAAGAACTATGGCTACACCTTC	CASREGQKNYGYTF
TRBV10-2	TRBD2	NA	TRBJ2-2	TGCGCCTACGGGAGGGGGAACACCGGGGAGCTGTTTTTT	CAYGRGNTGELFF
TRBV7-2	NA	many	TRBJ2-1	TGTGCCAGCAGCTTACATGTTTCGGCAGGGCTCTCCTACAATGAGCAGTTCTTC	CASSLHVSAGLSYNEQFF
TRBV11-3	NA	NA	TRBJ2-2	TGTGCCAGCAGCTTAGAGGGGCGCACCGGGGAGCTGTTTTTT	CASSLEGRTGELFF
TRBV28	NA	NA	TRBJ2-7	TGTGCCAGCAGTATCCTACAGGGTCGGTACGAGCAGTACTTC	CASSILQGRYEQYF
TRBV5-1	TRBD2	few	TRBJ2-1	TGCGCCAGCAGCTTGGGAGGACTAGCGGGGGGAGCCTACAATGAGCAGTTCTTC	CASSLGGLAGGAYNEQFF
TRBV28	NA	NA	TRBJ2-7	TGTGCCAGCAGTAGAAAGTACGAGCAGTACTTC	CASSRKYEQYF
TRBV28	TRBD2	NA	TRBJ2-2	TGTGCCAGCAGGGGTAGCGGGAGGTTCATGGCCGGGGAGCTGTTTTTT	CASRGSGRFMAGELFF
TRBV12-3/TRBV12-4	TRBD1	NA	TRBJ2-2	TGTGCCAGCACCAGACAGGGAGCGAACACCGGGGAGCTGTTTTTT	CASTRQGANTGELFF
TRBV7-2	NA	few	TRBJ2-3	TGTGCCAGCAGCTTAGCTGGGTTGTCCACAGATACGCAGTATTTT	CASSLAGLSTDTQYF
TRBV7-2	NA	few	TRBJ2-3	TGTGCCAGCAGCTCCGACAGTAGCACAGATACGCAGTATTTT	CASSSDSSTDTQYF
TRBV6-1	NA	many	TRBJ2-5	TGTGCCAGCAGTGAAACGGGTTGGCAGCGGAACGGCCAAGAGACCCAGTACTTC	CASSETGWQRNGQETQYF
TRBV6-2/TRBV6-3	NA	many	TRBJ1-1	TGTGCCAGCAGGGGGGGCACAGTCGAAGCTTTCTTT	CASRGGTVEAFF
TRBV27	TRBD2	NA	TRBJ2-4	TGTGCCAGCAGTCCGGGACTAGCGGTAGCCAAAAACATTCAGTACTTC	CASSPGLAVAKNIQYF
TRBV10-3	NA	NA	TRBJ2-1	TGTGCCACTTTGCTGGCGGCTACCAATGAGCAGTTCTTC	CATLLAATNEQFF
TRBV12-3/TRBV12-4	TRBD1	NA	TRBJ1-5	TGTGCCAGCAGCCGACAGGGGAAGGATCAGCCCCAGCATTTT	CASSRQGKDQPQHF
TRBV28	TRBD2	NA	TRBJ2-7	TGTGCCAGCCATAGCGGGAGCAGGGCCGAGCAGTACTTC	CASHSGSRAEQYF
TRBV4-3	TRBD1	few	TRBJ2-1	TGCGCCAGCAGCCAAAATGGGGGACAGGGAGGCAATGAGCAGTTCTTC	CASSQNGGQGGNEQFF
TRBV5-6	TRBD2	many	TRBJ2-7	TGTGCCAGCAGCCTGGGACTAGCCAAGGAGCAGTACTTC	CASSLGLAKEQYF
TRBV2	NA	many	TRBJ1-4	TGTGCCAGCAGAGACAGGCTAGAGGAAAAACTGTTTTTT	CASRDRLEEKLFF
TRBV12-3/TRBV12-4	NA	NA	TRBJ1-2	TGTGCCAGCAGTTTAATCCCAGGGACCCATGGCTACACCTTC	CASSLIPGTHGYTF
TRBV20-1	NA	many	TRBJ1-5	TGCAGTGCTAGAGATAGCTTGGCGGCAGGACAGAATCAGCCCCAGCATTTT	CSARDSLAAGQNQPQHF
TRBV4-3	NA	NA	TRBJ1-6	TGCGCCAGCAGCCAAGACAAGGGGGACAATTCACCCCTCCACTTT	CASSQDKGDNSPLHF
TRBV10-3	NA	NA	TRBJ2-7	TGTGCCATCAGGAGACGGGACATATACGAGCAGTACTTC	CAIRRRDIYEQYF
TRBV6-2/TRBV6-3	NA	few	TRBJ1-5	TGTGCCAGCACTCCAGGACAGTTCAATCAGCCCCAGCATTTT	CASTPGQFNQPQHF
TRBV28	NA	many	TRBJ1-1	TGTGCCAGCAGCACAGGTTACACTGAAGCTTTCTTT	CASSTGYTEAFF
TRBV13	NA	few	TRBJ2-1	TGTGCCAGCAGCTACCCGGGGAGCGGCCACTCCTACAATGAGCAGTTCTTC	CASSYPGSGHSYNEQFF
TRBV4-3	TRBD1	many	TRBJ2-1	TGCGCCAGCAGCCAAGATACGGACAGGGGGCTAAATGAGCAGTTCTTC	CASSQDTDRGLNEQFF
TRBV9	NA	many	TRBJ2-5	TGTGCCAGCAGCGTGGGGGGAGTGAATAAAGAGACCCAGTACTTC	CASSVGGVNKETQYF
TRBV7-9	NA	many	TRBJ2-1	TGTGCCAGCAGCTTAGGGGGCGCGAGAGGGAATGAGCAGTTCTTC	CASSLGGARGNEQFF
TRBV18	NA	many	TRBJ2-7	TGTGCCAGCTCACCGGACGGGCGGGGATATCGCGAGCAGTACTTC	CASSPDGRGYREQYF
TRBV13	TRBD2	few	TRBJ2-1	TGTGCCAGCAGCTCGGGACTAGCGGGGAGCTCCTACAATGAGCAGTTCTTC	CASSSGLAGSSYNEQFF
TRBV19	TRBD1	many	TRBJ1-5	TGTGCCAGTAGTGCGACAGGGGGATATCAGCCCCAGCATTTT	CASSATGGYQPQHF
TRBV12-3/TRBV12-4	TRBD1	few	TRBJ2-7	TGTGCCAGCAGTTATGCGACAGGGGTTGGCTACGAGCAGTACTTC	CASSYATGVGYEQYF
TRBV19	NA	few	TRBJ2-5	TGTGCCAGTAGTATTTTGGCACAAGAGACCCAGTACTTC	CASSILAQETQYF
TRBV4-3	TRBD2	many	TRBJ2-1	TGCGCCAGCAGCCAAGACACCGGGACTAGAAATGAGCAGTTCTTC	CASSQDTGTRNEQFF